Only one count was recorded for the clone carrying this TCR beta chain. The antigen is not known. The data were obtained in a study of regulatory and conventional T cells in RAG deficiency. V shed 4 bases, J shed 10 bases, and the junction held 12 bases outside the gene matches. Germline CDR1 and CDR2: SGHRS and YFSETQ. The CDR3 covers 15 residues. General study points: Omenn patients showed >80% Treg-Tconv overlap and shorter CDR3 lengths. RAG-deficient patients showed markedly lower Shannon entropy and higher Simpson indices than control T-cell subsets.

Generated by immunoSEQ multiplex PCR, the TCRdb table keeps only in-frame clones and is missing some. Of over 45,000 clones listed, just under 90% are singletons. Conventional CD4+ T cells were sorted from blood as CD25-low CD127-high cells. These data were also filed under a second study, of regulatory T cells. That paper adds: The PCR used 52 TRBV and 13 TRBJ primers.

Source material: CD4+ effector T cells sorted from blood. The receptor was isolated from a human donor in good health. The V and J genes are TRBV5-1 and TRBJ2-1; the match to TRBD2 covers 9 bases. DNA of the CDR3: TGCGCCAGCAGCCCGCAGGGGACTAGCTCTAGGGAGCAGTTCTTC. It translates to CASSPQGTSSREQFF.